Below, 2 T cell receptor beta chains from the same sample are listed, as sequenced in a study of blood T cell repertoires in COVID-19. TCRdb's copy holds only in-frame clones and misses some; the assay was immunoSEQ multiplex PCR. Of roughly 50,000 clones in the sample, approximately 90% were seen once. Source material: peripheral blood. All receptors derive from a woman aged 55-75 years with active COVID-19.

The genes are TRBV7-3 and TRBJ2-6; D unresolved. V was trimmed by 5 bases and J by 4 bases, leaving 3 bases between them. The CDR3 covers 12 residues. Per the germline V gene, CDR1 is SGHTA and CDR2 is FQGTGA. In nucleotides, the CDR3 is TGTGCCAGCAGCCCAGGGGCCAACGTCCTGACTTTC. Protein sequence: CASSPGANVLTF.

V gene TRBV25-1 combines with J gene TRBJ1-1; D remains unclear. CDR1 and CDR2 from the germline V gene are MGHDK and SYGVNS. The V end lost 5 bases, the J end lost 3 bases, and 10 bases lay between the germline ends. The CDR3 is 13 residues long. This CDR3 is CASSPHRDTEAFF. The CDR3 DNA reads as TGTGCCAGCAGTCCCCATCGAGACACTGAAGCTTTCTTT.